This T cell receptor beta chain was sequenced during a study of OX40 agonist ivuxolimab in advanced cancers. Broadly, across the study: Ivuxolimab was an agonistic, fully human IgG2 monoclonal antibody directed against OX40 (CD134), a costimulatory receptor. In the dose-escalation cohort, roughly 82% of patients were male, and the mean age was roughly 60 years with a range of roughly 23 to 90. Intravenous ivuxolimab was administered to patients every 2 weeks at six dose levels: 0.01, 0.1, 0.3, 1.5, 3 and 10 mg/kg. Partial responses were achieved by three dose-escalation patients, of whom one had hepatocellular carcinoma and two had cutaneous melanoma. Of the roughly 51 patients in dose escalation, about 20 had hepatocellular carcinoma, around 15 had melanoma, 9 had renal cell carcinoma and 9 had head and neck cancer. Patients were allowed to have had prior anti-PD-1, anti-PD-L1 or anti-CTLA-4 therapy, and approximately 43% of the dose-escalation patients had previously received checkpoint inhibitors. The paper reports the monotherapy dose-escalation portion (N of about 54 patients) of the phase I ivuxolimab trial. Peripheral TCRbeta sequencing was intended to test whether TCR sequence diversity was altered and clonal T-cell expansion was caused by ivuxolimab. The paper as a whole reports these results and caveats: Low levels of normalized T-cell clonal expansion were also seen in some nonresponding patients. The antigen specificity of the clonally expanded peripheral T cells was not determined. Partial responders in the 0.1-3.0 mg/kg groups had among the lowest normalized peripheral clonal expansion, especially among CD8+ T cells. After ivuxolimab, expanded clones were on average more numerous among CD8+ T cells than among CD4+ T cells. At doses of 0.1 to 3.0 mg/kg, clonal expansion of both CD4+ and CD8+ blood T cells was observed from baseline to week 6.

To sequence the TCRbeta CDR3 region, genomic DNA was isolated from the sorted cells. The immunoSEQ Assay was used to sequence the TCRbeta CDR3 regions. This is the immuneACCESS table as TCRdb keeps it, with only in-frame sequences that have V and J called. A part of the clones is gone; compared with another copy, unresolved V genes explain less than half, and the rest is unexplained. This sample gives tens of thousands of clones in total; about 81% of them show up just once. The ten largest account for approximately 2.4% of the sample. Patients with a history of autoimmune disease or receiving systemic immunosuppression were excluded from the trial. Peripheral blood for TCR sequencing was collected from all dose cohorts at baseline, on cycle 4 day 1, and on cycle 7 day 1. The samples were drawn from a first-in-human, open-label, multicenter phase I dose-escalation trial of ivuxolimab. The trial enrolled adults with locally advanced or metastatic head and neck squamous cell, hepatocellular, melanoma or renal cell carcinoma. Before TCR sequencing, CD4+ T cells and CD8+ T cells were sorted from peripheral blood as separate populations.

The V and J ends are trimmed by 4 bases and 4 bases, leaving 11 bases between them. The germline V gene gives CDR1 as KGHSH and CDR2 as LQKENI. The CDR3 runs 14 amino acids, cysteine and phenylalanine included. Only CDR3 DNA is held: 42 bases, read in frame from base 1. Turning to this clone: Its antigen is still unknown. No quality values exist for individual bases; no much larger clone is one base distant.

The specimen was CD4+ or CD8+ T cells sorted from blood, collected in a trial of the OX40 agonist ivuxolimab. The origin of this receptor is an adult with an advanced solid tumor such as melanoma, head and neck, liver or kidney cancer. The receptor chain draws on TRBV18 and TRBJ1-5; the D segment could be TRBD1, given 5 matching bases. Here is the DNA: TGTGCCAGCTCACAGGGGACCGGGAATCAGCCCCAGCATTTT. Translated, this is CASSQGTGNQPQHF.